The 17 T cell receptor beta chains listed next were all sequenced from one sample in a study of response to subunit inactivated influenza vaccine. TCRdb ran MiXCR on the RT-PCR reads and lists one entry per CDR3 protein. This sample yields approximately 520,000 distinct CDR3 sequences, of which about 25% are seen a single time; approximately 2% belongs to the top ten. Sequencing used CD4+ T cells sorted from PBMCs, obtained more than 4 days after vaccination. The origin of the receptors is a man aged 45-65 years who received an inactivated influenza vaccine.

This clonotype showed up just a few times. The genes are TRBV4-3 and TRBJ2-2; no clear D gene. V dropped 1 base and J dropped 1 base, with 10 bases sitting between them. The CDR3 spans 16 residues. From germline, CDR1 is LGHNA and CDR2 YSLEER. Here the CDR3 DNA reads TGCGCCAGCAGCCAAGCCCCTGGCCAGAACACCGGGGAGCTGTTTTTT. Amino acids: CASSQAPGQNTGELFF.

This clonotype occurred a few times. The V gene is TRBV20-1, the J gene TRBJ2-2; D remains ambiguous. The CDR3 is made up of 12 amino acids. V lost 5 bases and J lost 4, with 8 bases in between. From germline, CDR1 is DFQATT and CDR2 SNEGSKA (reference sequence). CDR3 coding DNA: TGCAGTGCTCGCGGATTCACCGGGGAGCTGTTTTTT. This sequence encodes CSARGFTGELFF.

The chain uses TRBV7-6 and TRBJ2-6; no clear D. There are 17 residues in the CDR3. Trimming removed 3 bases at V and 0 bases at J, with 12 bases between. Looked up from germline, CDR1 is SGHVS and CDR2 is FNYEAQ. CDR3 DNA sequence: TGTGCCAGCAGCTTCAACAGACACCTCTCTGGGGCCAACGTCCTGACTTTC. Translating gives CASSFNRHLSGANVLTF.

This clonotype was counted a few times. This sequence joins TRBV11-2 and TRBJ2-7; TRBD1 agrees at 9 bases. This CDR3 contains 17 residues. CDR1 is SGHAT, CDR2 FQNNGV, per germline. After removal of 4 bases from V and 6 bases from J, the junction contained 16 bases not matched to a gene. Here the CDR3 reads CASSSGYTRDRAVEQYF. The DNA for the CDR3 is TGTGCCAGCAGCTCCGGATATACACGGGACAGGGCAGTCGAGCAGTACTTC. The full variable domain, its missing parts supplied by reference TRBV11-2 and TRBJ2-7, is EAGVAQSPRYKIIEKRQSVAFWCNPISGHATLYWYQQILGQGPKLLIQFQNNGVVDDSQLPKDRFSAERLKGVDSTLKIQPAKLEDSAVYLCASSSGYTRDRAVEQYFGPGTRLTVT.

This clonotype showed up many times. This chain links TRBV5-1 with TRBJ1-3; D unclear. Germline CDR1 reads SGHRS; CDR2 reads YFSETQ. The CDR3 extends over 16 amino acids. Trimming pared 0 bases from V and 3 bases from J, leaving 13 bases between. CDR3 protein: CASSLEQASRGNTIYF. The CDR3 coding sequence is TGCGCCAGCAGCTTGGAGCAGGCCTCCCGTGGAAACACCATATATTTT.

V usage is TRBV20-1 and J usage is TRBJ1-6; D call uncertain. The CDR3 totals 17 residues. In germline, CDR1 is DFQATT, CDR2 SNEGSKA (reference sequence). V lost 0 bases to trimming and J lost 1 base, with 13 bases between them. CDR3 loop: CSARDPNLFSYNSPLHF. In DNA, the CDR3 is TGCAGTGCTAGAGATCCAAATTTGTTTTCCTATAATTCACCCCTCCACTTT.

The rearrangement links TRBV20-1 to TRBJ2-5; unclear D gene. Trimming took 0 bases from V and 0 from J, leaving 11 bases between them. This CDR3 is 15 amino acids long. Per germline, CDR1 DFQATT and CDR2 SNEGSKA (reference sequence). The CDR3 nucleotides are TGCAGTGCTAGAGATGGCCAGAACTACCAAGAGACCCAGTACTTC. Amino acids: CSARDGQNYQETQYF.

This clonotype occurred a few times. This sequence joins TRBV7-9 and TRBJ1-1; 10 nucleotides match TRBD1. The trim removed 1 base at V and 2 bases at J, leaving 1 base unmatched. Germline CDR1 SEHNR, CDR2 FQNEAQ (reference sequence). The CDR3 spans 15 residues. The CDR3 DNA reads TGTGCCAGCAGCTTAGGGGACAGGGGTAACACTGAAGCTTTCTTT. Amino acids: CASSLGDRGNTEAFF.

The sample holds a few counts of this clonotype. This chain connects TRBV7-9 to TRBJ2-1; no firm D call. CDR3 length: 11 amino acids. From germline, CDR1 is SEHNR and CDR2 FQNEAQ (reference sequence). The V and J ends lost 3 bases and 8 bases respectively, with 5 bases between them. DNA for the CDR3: TGTGCCAGCAGCTTCTTCGATGAGCAGTTCTTC. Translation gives CASSFFDEQFF. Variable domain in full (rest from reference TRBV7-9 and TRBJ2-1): DTGVSQNPRHKITKRGQNVTFRCDPISEHNRLYWYRQTLGQGPEFLTYFQNEAQLEKSRLLSDRFSAERPKGSFSTLEIQRTEQGDSAMYLCASSFFDEQFFGPGTRLTVL.

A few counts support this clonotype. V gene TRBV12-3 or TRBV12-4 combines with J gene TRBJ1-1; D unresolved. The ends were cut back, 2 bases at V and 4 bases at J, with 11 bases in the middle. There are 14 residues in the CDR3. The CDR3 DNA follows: TGTGCCAGCAGTTTATCGGTACTAGGCACTGAAGCTTTCTTT. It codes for CASSLSVLGTEAFF.

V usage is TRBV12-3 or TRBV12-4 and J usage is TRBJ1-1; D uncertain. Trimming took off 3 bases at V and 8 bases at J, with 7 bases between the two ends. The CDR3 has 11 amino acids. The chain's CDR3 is CASSFDREAFF. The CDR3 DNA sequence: TGTGCCAGCAGTTTCGATAGGGAAGCTTTCTTT.

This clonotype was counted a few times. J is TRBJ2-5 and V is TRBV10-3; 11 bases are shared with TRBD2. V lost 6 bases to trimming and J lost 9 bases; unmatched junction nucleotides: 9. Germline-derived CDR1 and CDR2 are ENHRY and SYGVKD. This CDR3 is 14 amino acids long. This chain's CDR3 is CAISPGLAAEAQYF. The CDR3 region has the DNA TGTGCCATCAGCCCGGGACTAGCGGCCGAGGCCCAGTACTTC.

CDR3 loop: CSARGPDGYEQYF. CDR3 coding DNA: TGCAGTGCTAGAGGTCCAGATGGGTACGAGCAGTACTTC. This rearrangement joins TRBV20-1 to TRBJ2-7; no clear D. Germline V gene data show CDR1 as DFQATT and CDR2 as SNEGSKA (reference sequence). V shed 1 base and J shed 4 bases, with 11 bases lying between them. The CDR3 consists of 13 residues.

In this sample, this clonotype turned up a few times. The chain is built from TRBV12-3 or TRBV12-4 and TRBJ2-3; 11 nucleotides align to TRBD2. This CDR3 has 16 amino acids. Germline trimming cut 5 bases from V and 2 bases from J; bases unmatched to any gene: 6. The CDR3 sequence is CASSPGLAGFTDTQYF. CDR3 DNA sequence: TGTGCCAGCAGTCCAGGACTAGCGGGCTTCACAGATACGCAGTATTTT.

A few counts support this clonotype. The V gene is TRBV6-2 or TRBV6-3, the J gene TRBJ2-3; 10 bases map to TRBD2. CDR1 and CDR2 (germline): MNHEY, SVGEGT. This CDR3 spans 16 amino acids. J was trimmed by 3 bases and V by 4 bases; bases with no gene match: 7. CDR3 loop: CASSSFLAGETDTQYF. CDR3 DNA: TGTGCCAGCAGTTCCTTCCTAGCGGGGGAGACAGATACGCAGTATTTT.

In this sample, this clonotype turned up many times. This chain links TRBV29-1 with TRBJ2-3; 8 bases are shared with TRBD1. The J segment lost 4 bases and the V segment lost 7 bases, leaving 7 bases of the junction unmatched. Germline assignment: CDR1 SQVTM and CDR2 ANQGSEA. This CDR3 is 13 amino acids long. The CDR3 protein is CSAGQGAADTQYF. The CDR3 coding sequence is TGCAGCGCCGGCCAGGGGGCCGCAGATACGCAGTATTTT.

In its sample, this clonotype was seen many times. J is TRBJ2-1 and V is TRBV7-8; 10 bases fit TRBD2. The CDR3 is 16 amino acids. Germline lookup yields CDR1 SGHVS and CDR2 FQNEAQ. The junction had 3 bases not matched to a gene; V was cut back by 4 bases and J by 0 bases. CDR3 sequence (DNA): TGTGCCAGCAGCTCTAGCGGGAGAGGCTCCTACAATGAGCAGTTCTTC. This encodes CASSSSGRGSYNEQFF.